This T cell receptor (beta chain) came from a study of blood T cell repertoires in COVID-19. The V gene lost 2 bases and the J gene lost 1 base, with 12 bases spanning the gap. This CDR3 spans 16 amino acids. In germline, CDR1 is LNHDA, CDR2 SQIVND (reference sequence). Method: immunoSEQ multiplex PCR; TCRdb's copy keeps in-frame clones and lacks some. Among around 81,000 clones listed, 80% were seen once. The receptor was derived from a human donor in a cohort sampled during active COVID-19. The sequenced sample was peripheral blood. This chain joins TRBV19 and TRBJ1-3, with a tentative D call TRBD1 (5 bases). CDR3 protein: CASSIRRQGSGNTIYF. In DNA form, the CDR3 reads TGTGCCAGTAGTATAAGGCGGCAGGGATCTGGAAACACCATATATTTT.